The rows below give T cell receptor beta chains drawn from one sample of a study of blood T cell repertoires in COVID-19. Assay used: immunoSEQ multiplex PCR; TCRdb lists only in-frame clones, some missing. The table lists approximately 65,000 clones, about 80% of them singletons. Material: peripheral blood. The receptor set was obtained from a human donor in a cohort sampled during active COVID-19. The CDR3 runs from the conserved cysteine through the conserved F or W. D genes are given only for firm matches. Size is stated for part of the rows, as once, few or many counts, or as a class when the clone is expanded.

CDR3 protein: CASSPRDYNTGELFF
CDR3 DNA: TGTGCCAGCTCCCCGCGGGACTACAACACCGGGGAGCTGTTTTTT
V gene: TRBV7-9
clone size: -
CDR3 length: 15
D gene: TRBD2
J gene: TRBJ2-2

CDR3 protein: CASSIRDTCTDTQYF
CDR3 DNA: TGTGCCAGCAGCATAAGGGACACCTGCACAGATACGCAGTATTTT
V gene: TRBV21-1
clone size: -
CDR3 length: 15
D gene: -
J gene: TRBJ2-3

CDR3 protein: CASSQAGYTDTQYF
CDR3 DNA: TGTGCCAGCAGCCAGGCGGGGTACACAGATACGCAGTATTTT
V gene: TRBV3-1/TRBV3-2
clone size: -
CDR3 length: 14
D gene: -
J gene: TRBJ2-3

CDR3 protein: CAWSPSQGTYGELFF
CDR3 DNA: TGTGCCTGGAGTCCCTCCCAGGGGACCTACGGGGAGCTGTTTTTT
V gene: TRBV30
clone size: few
CDR3 length: 15
D gene: -
J gene: TRBJ2-2

CDR3 protein: CASSPRGSNYGYTF
CDR3 DNA: TGTGCCAGCAGTCCAAGGGGTTCCAACTATGGCTACACCTTC
V gene: TRBV3-1/TRBV3-2
clone size: -
CDR3 length: 14
D gene: -
J gene: TRBJ1-2

CDR3 protein: CASSLLSGANVLTF
CDR3 DNA: TGTGCCAGCAGTTTACTCTCTGGGGCCAACGTCCTGACTTTC
V gene: TRBV27
clone size: -
CDR3 length: 14
D gene: -
J gene: TRBJ2-6

CDR3 protein: CASNLQGPLGGELFF
CDR3 DNA: TGTGCCAGCAATCTCCAGGGTCCATTGGGCGGGGAGCTGTTTTTT
V gene: TRBV2
clone size: -
CDR3 length: 15
D gene: -
J gene: TRBJ2-2

CDR3 protein: CASSSPRSPLHF
CDR3 DNA: TGTGCCAGCAGTTCACCCCGGTCACCCCTCCACTTT
V gene: TRBV28
clone size: -
CDR3 length: 12
D gene: -
J gene: TRBJ1-6

CDR3 protein: CASQGQGGGNEQFF
CDR3 DNA: TGTGCCAGTCAAGGGCAGGGGGGAGGCAATGAGCAGTTCTTC
V gene: TRBV19
clone size: -
CDR3 length: 14
D gene: -
J gene: TRBJ2-1

CDR3 protein: CASSQGVKEKLFF
CDR3 DNA: TGCGCCAGCAGCCAAGGAGTGAAAGAAAAACTGTTTTTT
V gene: TRBV4-1
clone size: -
CDR3 length: 13
D gene: -
J gene: TRBJ1-4

CDR3 protein: CASSTSEQGEETQYF
CDR3 DNA: TGTGCCAGCAGCACCTCGGAACAGGGCGAAGAGACCCAGTACTTC
V gene: TRBV28
clone size: -
CDR3 length: 15
D gene: -
J gene: TRBJ2-5

CDR3 protein: CASSPYTRAGNTIYF
CDR3 DNA: TGTGCCAGCAGCCCGTACACTAGGGCCGGAAACACCATATATTTT
V gene: TRBV11-2
clone size: -
CDR3 length: 15
D gene: -
J gene: TRBJ1-3

CDR3 protein: CASSSQAGATYEQYF
CDR3 DNA: TGTGCCAGCAGCTCTCAAGCGGGAGCCACCTACGAGCAGTACTTC
V gene: TRBV7-2
clone size: -
CDR3 length: 15
D gene: TRBD2
J gene: TRBJ2-7

CDR3 protein: CASSPTSGGETQYF
CDR3 DNA: TGTGCCAGCAGCCCGACTAGCGGGGGAGAGACCCAGTACTTC
V gene: TRBV6-4
clone size: few
CDR3 length: 14
D gene: TRBD2
J gene: TRBJ2-5

CDR3 protein: CASSLDFRYSNQPQHF
CDR3 DNA: TGTGCCAGCAGCTTAGATTTCAGATATAGCAATCAGCCCCAGCATTTT
V gene: TRBV7-8
clone size: few
CDR3 length: 16
D gene: -
J gene: TRBJ1-5

CDR3 protein: CASSMGQGVTIGSNQPQHF
CDR3 DNA: TGTGCCAGCAGTATGGGACAGGGGGTAACGATTGGGAGCAATCAGCCCCAGCATTTT
V gene: TRBV28
clone size: -
CDR3 length: 19
D gene: TRBD1
J gene: TRBJ1-5

CDR3 protein: CASSPGSGLAGVQAKNIQYF
CDR3 DNA: TGTGCCAGCAGCCCAGGGAGTGGACTAGCGGGCGTTCAGGCCAAAAACATTCAGTACTTC
V gene: TRBV6-2/TRBV6-3
clone size: -
CDR3 length: 20
D gene: TRBD2
J gene: TRBJ2-4

CDR3 protein: CASSLAGASTDTQYF
CDR3 DNA: TGTGCCAGCAGTTTAGCGGGCGCTAGCACAGATACGCAGTATTTT
V gene: TRBV28
clone size: few
CDR3 length: 15
D gene: -
J gene: TRBJ2-3

CDR3 protein: CSARTGGVGTEAFF
CDR3 DNA: TGCAGCGCGAGGACAGGGGGCGTTGGGACTGAAGCTTTCTTT
V gene: TRBV29-1
clone size: -
CDR3 length: 14
D gene: TRBD1
J gene: TRBJ1-1

CDR3 protein: CASSYSGVLFF
CDR3 DNA: TGTGCCAGCAGTTATTCCGGGGTACTGTTTTTT
V gene: TRBV6-2/TRBV6-3
clone size: -
CDR3 length: 11
D gene: -
J gene: TRBJ1-4

CDR3 protein: CASSDPAAGGQQDTQYF
CDR3 DNA: TGCGCCAGCAGTGACCCAGCGGCGGGGGGGCAGCAAGATACGCAGTATTTT
V gene: TRBV10-1
clone size: -
CDR3 length: 17
D gene: TRBD2
J gene: TRBJ2-3

CDR3 protein: CATADDSSGANVLTF
CDR3 DNA: TGTGCCACCGCCGATGACAGCTCTGGGGCCAACGTCCTGACTTTC
V gene: TRBV2
clone size: -
CDR3 length: 15
D gene: -
J gene: TRBJ2-6

CDR3 protein: CASSWDRGSSGELFF
CDR3 DNA: TGTGCCAGCAGTTGGGACAGGGGGTCGTCCGGGGAGCTGTTTTTT
V gene: TRBV6-5
clone size: -
CDR3 length: 15
D gene: TRBD1
J gene: TRBJ2-2

CDR3 protein: CATNGRTGGSGELFF
CDR3 DNA: TGTGCCACGAACGGAAGAACAGGGGGCTCCGGGGAGCTGTTTTTT
V gene: TRBV19
clone size: -
CDR3 length: 15
D gene: TRBD1
J gene: TRBJ2-2

CDR3 protein: CASSIGGTAVKLYGYTF
CDR3 DNA: TGTGCCAGTAGTATAGGGGGGACAGCCGTCAAGCTCTATGGCTACACCTTC
V gene: TRBV19
clone size: -
CDR3 length: 17
D gene: TRBD1
J gene: TRBJ1-2

CDR3 protein: CASSPDILSEKLFF
CDR3 DNA: TGCGCCAGCAGCCCGGACATATTAAGTGAAAAACTGTTTTTT
V gene: TRBV5-1
clone size: -
CDR3 length: 14
D gene: -
J gene: TRBJ1-4

CDR3 protein: CATQKPGQGRAGELFF
CDR3 DNA: TGTGCCACCCAAAAACCGGGACAGGGGAGAGCCGGGGAGCTGTTTTTT
V gene: TRBV2
clone size: -
CDR3 length: 16
D gene: TRBD1
J gene: TRBJ2-2

CDR3 protein: CASSLVGTTEAFF
CDR3 DNA: TGTGCCAGCAGTTTAGTCGGGACTACTGAAGCTTTCTTT
V gene: TRBV12-3/TRBV12-4
clone size: -
CDR3 length: 13
D gene: -
J gene: TRBJ1-1

CDR3 protein: CAWSRGSGATNEKLFF
CDR3 DNA: TGTGCCTGGAGCCGGGGGTCTGGAGCAACTAATGAAAAACTGTTTTTT
V gene: TRBV30
clone size: -
CDR3 length: 16
D gene: -
J gene: TRBJ1-4

CDR3 protein: CASSYSMAGDFTDTQYF
CDR3 DNA: TGTGCCAGCAGTTACTCGATGGCAGGGGATTTTACAGATACGCAGTATTTT
V gene: TRBV6-2/TRBV6-3
clone size: once
CDR3 length: 17
D gene: -
J gene: TRBJ2-3

CDR3 protein: CASSPSGPSHNEQFF
CDR3 DNA: TGTGCCAGCAGCCCGAGCGGACCTTCCCACAATGAGCAGTTCTTC
V gene: TRBV7-2
clone size: -
CDR3 length: 15
D gene: -
J gene: TRBJ2-1

CDR3 protein: CASSHPSQGGYTIYF
CDR3 DNA: TGTGCCAGCAGCCACCCGAGCCAGGGGGGATACACCATATATTTT
V gene: TRBV3-1/TRBV3-2
clone size: -
CDR3 length: 15
D gene: TRBD1
J gene: TRBJ1-3

CDR3 protein: CASSVVHGGGGNTIYF
CDR3 DNA: TGTGCCAGCAGCGTCGTGCACGGGGGTGGTGGAAACACCATATATTTT
V gene: TRBV7-2
clone size: -
CDR3 length: 16
D gene: -
J gene: TRBJ1-3

CDR3 protein: CASSRSREAGNTIYF
CDR3 DNA: TGTGCCAGCAGCCGTAGCAGGGAAGCTGGAAACACCATATATTTT
V gene: TRBV9
clone size: once
CDR3 length: 15
D gene: -
J gene: TRBJ1-3

CDR3 protein: CASSFERGRTDTQYF
CDR3 DNA: TGTGCCAGCAGCTTCGAGCGGGGCAGGACAGATACGCAGTATTTT
V gene: TRBV7-2
clone size: -
CDR3 length: 15
D gene: TRBD2
J gene: TRBJ2-3

CDR3 protein: CSVASGQETQYF
CDR3 DNA: TGCAGCGTTGCTAGCGGGCAAGAGACCCAGTACTTC
V gene: TRBV29-1
clone size: -
CDR3 length: 12
D gene: TRBD2
J gene: TRBJ2-5

CDR3 protein: CASSEAYRSSYNEQFF
CDR3 DNA: TGTGCCAGCAGTGAAGCTTATAGGAGCTCCTACAATGAGCAGTTCTTC
V gene: TRBV6-1
clone size: once
CDR3 length: 16
D gene: -
J gene: TRBJ2-1